The 18 T cell receptor beta chains given below trace back to one sample, sequenced in a study of molecular identifiers for immune sequencing clone quantification. Using its own MiXCR run on the PCR reads, TCRdb lists one record per CDR3 protein. The repertoire has around 480,000 distinct CDR3 sequences, around 23% of them found once; the top ten carry around 0.79%. The sample comprised naive CD8+ T cells from blood, with Jurkat cell RNA spiked in. Documented subset: FACS-sorted CD8+CD4-CCR7+CD45RA+ naive T cells. The receptors were gathered from a human donor in good health. Some libraries in this study had Jurkat cell RNA spiked in.

This sequence joins TRBV2 and TRBJ2-2; 15 positions agree with TRBD2. The germline V gene has CDR1 SNHLY and CDR2 FYNNEI. The V segment lost 10 bases and the J segment 3 bases; nucleotides outside the gene matches: 6. This CDR3 has 16 amino acids. Here the CDR3 reads CATRTSGRADTGELFF. CDR3 coding DNA: TGTGCCACCCGGACTAGCGGGAGGGCTGACACCGGGGAGCTGTTTTTT. Drawing the rest from reference TRBV2 and TRBJ2-2, the complete variable domain is EPEVTQTPSHQVTQMGQEVILRCVPISNHLYFYWYRQILGQKVEFLVSFYNNEISEKSEIFDDQFSVERPDGSNFTLKIRSTKLEDSAMYFCATRTSGRADTGELFFGEGSRLTVL.

This clonotype was seen repeatedly, ten times or more. CDR3 amino acids: CASSYGEYEQYF. In nucleotides, the CDR3 is TGTGCCAGCAGTTACGGGGAATACGAGCAGTACTTC. The rearrangement links TRBV6-6 to TRBJ2-7; D gene uncertain. Trimming pared 2 bases from V and 4 bases from J, leaving 6 bases between. The CDR3 length is 12 residues. Germline lookup yields CDR1 MNHNY and CDR2 SVGAGI (reference sequence).

This clonotype occurred a few times. The V gene is TRBV6-1, the J gene TRBJ2-7, with 9 positions matching TRBD2. This CDR3 comprises 16 residues. Germline CDR1 and CDR2: MNHNS and SASEGT. Trimming at V came to 5 bases and at J to 2 bases, leaving 10 bases not matched to a gene. In nucleotides, the CDR3 is TGTGCCAGCAGTCCTCGCGGGGGGGGGTTGGCCTACGAGCAGTACTTC. Its protein is CASSPRGGGLAYEQYF.

This clonotype was recorded once. The chain couples TRBV6-6 to TRBJ2-2, with 7 bases lining up with TRBD1. Looked up from germline, CDR1 is MNHNY and CDR2 is SVGAGI (reference sequence). Unmatched junction bases numbered 12, after V lost 2 bases and J lost 9 bases. The CDR3 has 16 amino acids. CDR3 coding DNA: TGTGCCAGCAGTTACAGAAGGGGGCGACAGACCAGGGAGCTGTTTTTT. Its protein product is CASSYRRGRQTRELFF.

As concerns this clonotype: Given the absence of the conserved phenylalanine or tryptophan at the CDR3 end, a read error is likely. The chain is built from TRBV19 and TRBJ2-7, with D perhaps matching TRBD1 or TRBD2 (5 bases each). V lost 5 bases and J 0 bases, leaving 11 bases between the germline ends. The CDR3 has 14 amino acids. Germline values: CDR1 LNHDA, CDR2 SQIVND (reference sequence). The CDR3 spells CASSPGRSSYEQYL. The CDR3 nucleotides read TGTGCCAGTAGTCCGGGACGGAGCTCCTACGAGCAGTACCTC.

The chain links TRBV19 to TRBJ1-5; no definite D call. Germline V CDR1 and CDR2: LNHDA, SQIVND (reference sequence). The CDR3 spans 15 residues. The V end was cut by 3 bases, the J end by 5 bases, with 14 bases between. The CDR3 protein is CASSIFPRTDQPQHF. CDR3 sequence (DNA): TGTGCCAGTAGTATCTTCCCCCGGACCGATCAGCCCCAGCATTTT.

Notes on this clonotype: Since a much larger clone is just one base distant, this may be a read error. Given the absence of the conserved phenylalanine or tryptophan at the CDR3 end, a read error is likely. J is TRBJ2-5 and V is TRBV6-2 or TRBV6-3; TRBD2 might be the D (5 bases). There are 14 residues in the CDR3. The V gene's germline CDR1 is MNHEY and CDR2 SVGEGT. Trimming shortened V by 2 bases and J by 2 bases, and 9 bases separated the two germline ends. CDR3 sequence: CASSYRGFQETQYI. The CDR3 nucleotides read TGTGCCAGCAGTTACAGAGGGTTTCAAGAGACCCAGTACATC.

The V call is TRBV6-5, the J call TRBJ2-5, with a weak D call TRBD2 (6 bases). V lost 4 bases to trimming and J lost 2 bases, with 20 bases between them. The length of the CDR3 is 17 residues. Looked up from germline, CDR1 is MNHEY and CDR2 is SVGAGI. CDR3 coding DNA: TGTGCCAGCAGTTCCTCAAGGGACCCGGGGGTACAAGAGACCCAGTACTTC. Protein product: CASSSSRDPGVQETQYF.

A word on this clonotype: Given a much more abundant clone one base away, this may be a read error. The genes are TRBV20-1 and TRBJ2-3; D perhaps matches TRBD1 (6 bases). This CDR3 region has 14 residues. The V gene's germline CDR1 is DFQATT and CDR2 SNEGSKA (reference sequence). CDR3 sequence: CSARMGAYTGTQYF. The CDR3 DNA reads as TGCAGTGCTAGGATGGGGGCCTACACAGGTACGCAGTATTTT.

Here the CDR3 DNA reads TGTGCCAGCAGTCCCGGGACAGGGCCTAATGAAAAACTGTTTTTT. It translates to CASSPGTGPNEKLFF. The rearrangement uses TRBV12-3 or TRBV12-4 and TRBJ1-4, with 9 bases identical to TRBD1. V was pared by 5 bases and J by 3 bases, with 4 bases of the junction left unmatched. The CDR3 is 15 residues long.

This clonotype was counted only a few times. This rearrangement joins TRBV30 to TRBJ1-1; no reliable D call. The CDR3 covers 13 residues. Germline CDR1 GTSNPN, CDR2 SVGIG (reference sequence). V lost 2 bases, J lost 4 bases, and 11 bases lay in between. CDR3 protein: CAWSTEYSTEAFF. CDR3 DNA sequence: TGTGCCTGGAGTACTGAGTATAGCACTGAAGCTTTCTTT.

This clonotype was counted only a few times. The chain combines TRBV6-5 with TRBJ2-2; 7 positions match TRBD1. Germline values: CDR1 MNHEY, CDR2 SVGAGI. With 6 bases clipped from V and 5 bases from J, the junction kept 3 bases outside the gene matches. This CDR3 has 13 amino acids. DNA of the CDR3: TGTGCCAGCAGGATGACAGGGACCGGGGAGCTGTTTTTT. Residues: CASRMTGTGELFF.

There are many counts of this clonotype. The rearrangement joins TRBV6-5 to TRBJ2-7; TRBD1 matches at 8 bases. Germline V gene data show CDR1 as MNHEY and CDR2 as SVGAGI. With V trimmed by 5 bases and J by 5 bases, 11 bases remained unmatched. The length of the CDR3 is 15 residues. CDR3 sequence reads: CASSHIDRGGDEQYF. The CDR3 region has the DNA TGTGCCAGCAGTCATATCGACAGGGGTGGCGACGAGCAGTACTTC.

The gene calls are TRBV11-2 and TRBJ1-4; D may be TRBD1 (5 bases). The CDR3 length is 12 residues. Trimming took off 6 bases at V and 12 bases at J, with 14 bases between the two ends. CDR1 and CDR2 (germline): SGHAT, FQNNGV. The DNA of the CDR3 is TGTGCCAGCAGTATAAGGGACGAAGAACTGTTTTTT. Translation: CASSIRDEELFF.

As regards this clonotype: A far larger clone is one base from this, pointing to a likely read error. The J gene is TRBJ2-7, the V gene TRBV5-5; the match to TRBD1 covers 10 bases. Germline V gene sequence: CDR1 SGHKS, CDR2 YYEKEE (reference sequence). Trimming at V came to 0 bases and at J to 5 bases, leaving 2 bases not matched to a gene. The CDR3 is 14 residues long. The CDR3 nucleotides read TGTGCCAGCAGCTTGGGACAGGGGGCCAACGAGCAGTACTTC. This translates into CASSLGQGANEQYF. Drawing the rest from reference TRBV5-5 and TRBJ2-7, the complete variable domain is DAGVTQSPTHLIKTRGQQVTLRCSPISGHKSVSWYQQVLGQGPQFIFQYYEKEERGRGNFPDRFSARQFPNYSSELNVNALLLGDSALYLCASSLGQGANEQYFGPGTRLTVT.

This clonotype has a count of ten or more. This rearrangement joins TRBV5-1 to TRBJ1-1; a possible D gene is TRBD1 (5 bases). The CDR3 runs 13 residues. V was cut by 5 bases and J by 1 base, with 9 bases left in between. In germline, CDR1 is SGHRS, CDR2 YFSETQ. CDR3 residues: CASSSGRNTEAFF. The CDR3 nucleotides are TGCGCCAGCAGTTCAGGGAGGAACACTGAAGCTTTCTTT.

As concerns this clonotype: Possible read error: a much larger clone is one base away. This chain uses TRBV27 with TRBJ1-3, with D unresolved. This CDR3 has 15 amino acids. Per the germline V gene, CDR1 is MNHEY and CDR2 is SMNVEV (reference sequence). The CDR3 spells CASSPGSTSGNTIHF. The CDR3 DNA reads as TGTGCCAGCAGTCCCGGGTCAACCTCTGGAAACACCATACATTTT.

Note on this clonotype: Possible read error: a much larger clone is one base away. This CDR3 is CASSRTTVYEQYF. The CDR3 DNA is TGCGCCAGCAGCCGTACGACAGTCTACGAGCAGTACTTC. The genes are TRBV4-1 and TRBJ2-7, with a possible D match to TRBD1 (5 bases). The CDR3 spans 13 residues. The germline V and J ends were trimmed by 4 bases and 3 bases, with 10 bases remaining between them. Germline V CDR1 and CDR2: MGHRA, YSYEKL.